This TCR beta chain was captured by sequencing in a study of glioma-infiltrating T cells after dendritic cell vaccination. The time point denotes: after dendritic cell vaccination, including at tumor progression/relapse. All glioblastoma patients lacked an isocitrate dehydrogenase mutation. This CDR3 contains 13 residues. Trimming cost V 4 bases and J 1 base, with 8 bases left between them. CDR1 and CDR2 (germline): SGHRS, YFSETQ. Notes on the study in general: TCR clonality showed no direct relationship with survival. Longer survival after dendritic cell vaccination followed higher pretreatment TIL content.

About this clone itself: Its target is not known.

Clones were read by immunoSEQ multiplex PCR, and TCRdb kept only the in-frame ones, dropping some. The repertoire holds more than 70,000 clones, with around 86% as singletons. The TCR originated in a human donor with glioblastoma. The genes are TRBV5-1 and TRBJ1-1, with D uncertain. Sample: blood, taken after dendritic cell vaccination. CDR3 sequence reads: CASSGGRNTEAFF. The CDR3 DNA follows: TGCGCCAGCAGCGGAGGACGGAACACTGAAGCTTTCTTT.